The rows below give T cell receptor beta chains drawn from one sample of a study of blood T cell repertoires in COVID-19. Measured with immunoSEQ multiplex PCR; TCRdb has only the in-frame clones, and not every one. The table shows 400,000 to 550,000 clones, with roughly 85% occurring only once. The sequenced sample consisted of PBMCs or T cells enriched from blood (not recorded which). All receptors come from a woman aged 18-29 years with acute COVID-19. The CDR3 runs from the conserved cysteine through the conserved F or W. The D gene is left open where the match is weak. Where a row states a size, it is once, few, many or the class of an expanded clone; other rows omit it.

j_gene: TRBJ2-1; v_gene: TRBV4-3; d_gene: .; abundance: once; CDR3nt: TGCGCCAGCAGCCCGGGCGGGAACTTTAATGAGCAGTTCTTC; CDR3aa: CASSPGGNFNEQFF
j_gene: TRBJ2-5; v_gene: TRBV7-2; d_gene: TRBD2; abundance: .; CDR3nt: TGTGCCAGCAGCTTAGTCGCTAGCGGGGCTGGGGAGACCCAGTACTTC; CDR3aa: CASSLVASGAGETQYF
j_gene: TRBJ2-6; v_gene: TRBV27; d_gene: .; abundance: .; CDR3nt: TGTGCCAGCAAAAGGGGGAACTCTGGGGCCAACGTCCTGACTTTC; CDR3aa: CASKRGNSGANVLTF
j_gene: TRBJ1-5; v_gene: TRBV7-2; d_gene: .; abundance: .; CDR3nt: TGTGCCAGCAGCTTACCTGACATTCAGCCCCAGCATTTT; CDR3aa: CASSLPDIQPQHF
j_gene: TRBJ2-1; v_gene: TRBV29-1; d_gene: TRBD2; abundance: .; CDR3nt: TGCAGCGTTGAAGGGCAACTAGCGGGAGGGTACAATGAGCAGTTCTTC; CDR3aa: CSVEGQLAGGYNEQFF
j_gene: TRBJ2-4; v_gene: TRBV2; d_gene: TRBD2; abundance: .; CDR3nt: TGTGCCGGGCGGGAGACCAAAAACATTCAGTACTTC; CDR3aa: CAGRETKNIQYF
j_gene: TRBJ2-7; v_gene: TRBV7-8; d_gene: TRBD1; abundance: .; CDR3nt: TGTGCCAGCGGACCCGGGACAGGCGTCTACGAGCAGTACTTC; CDR3aa: CASGPGTGVYEQYF
j_gene: TRBJ2-5; v_gene: TRBV27; d_gene: TRBD1; abundance: .; CDR3nt: TGTGCCAGCAGCCTGACGAGGGGGCCGGAAGAGACCCAGTACTTC; CDR3aa: CASSLTRGPEETQYF
j_gene: TRBJ2-7; v_gene: TRBV7-3; d_gene: TRBD2; abundance: .; CDR3nt: TGTGCCAGCAGCGTAATGGGTCTCGGGGGGGACGAGCAGTACTTC; CDR3aa: CASSVMGLGGDEQYF
j_gene: TRBJ2-1; v_gene: TRBV25-1; d_gene: .; abundance: .; CDR3nt: TGTGCCAGCAGTGAAGGGACTGATACCACGATTCTCTACAATGAGCAGTTCTTC; CDR3aa: CASSEGTDTTILYNEQFF
j_gene: TRBJ2-1; v_gene: TRBV10-3; d_gene: .; abundance: .; CDR3nt: TGTGCCATCAGTGTACTAAGCTCCTACAATGAGCAGTTCTTC; CDR3aa: CAISVLSSYNEQFF
j_gene: TRBJ2-2; v_gene: TRBV7-9; d_gene: TRBD1; abundance: .; CDR3nt: TGTGCCAGCAGTTGGACAGGGATGAAGCTGGAGCTGTTTTTT; CDR3aa: CASSWTGMKLELFF
j_gene: TRBJ2-2; v_gene: TRBV6-5; d_gene: TRBD1; abundance: .; CDR3nt: TGTGCCATAGGACAGGGTAGCACCGGGGAGCTGTTTTTT; CDR3aa: CAIGQGSTGELFF
j_gene: TRBJ1-2; v_gene: TRBV29-1; d_gene: .; abundance: .; CDR3nt: TGCAGCGTTCGGGACAACTCTAACTATGGCTACACCTTC; CDR3aa: CSVRDNSNYGYTF
j_gene: TRBJ1-4; v_gene: TRBV5-6; d_gene: TRBD1; abundance: .; CDR3nt: TGTGCCAGCAGCGGGACTCAGGGGGGAGATGAAAAACTGTTTTTT; CDR3aa: CASSGTQGGDEKLFF
j_gene: TRBJ1-3; v_gene: TRBV5-4; d_gene: .; abundance: .; CDR3nt: TGTGCCAGCAGCTTGAGGGGGAGAAACACCATATATTTT; CDR3aa: CASSLRGRNTIYF
j_gene: TRBJ1-1; v_gene: TRBV19; d_gene: .; abundance: .; CDR3nt: TGTGCCAGTAGTATTCAGGGAGGGTTCGGCACTGAAGCTTTCTTT; CDR3aa: CASSIQGGFGTEAFF
j_gene: TRBJ1-4; v_gene: TRBV20-1; d_gene: .; abundance: .; CDR3nt: TGCAGTGCCAGTGACAGTGGTGAAAAACTGTTTTTT; CDR3aa: CSASDSGEKLFF
j_gene: TRBJ2-7; v_gene: TRBV3-1/TRBV3-2; d_gene: TRBD1; abundance: .; CDR3nt: TGTGCCAGCAGCCGGGACAGTTCCTACGAGCAGTACTTC; CDR3aa: CASSRDSSYEQYF
j_gene: TRBJ2-1; v_gene: TRBV28; d_gene: TRBD2; abundance: .; CDR3nt: TGTGCCAGCATAAATGGCGGGGGAGGGTACAATGAGCAGTTCTTC; CDR3aa: CASINGGGGYNEQFF
j_gene: TRBJ2-7; v_gene: TRBV19; d_gene: TRBD1; abundance: .; CDR3nt: TGTGCCAGCTCGGACAGGAGTAGCTCCTACGAGCAGTACTTC; CDR3aa: CASSDRSSSYEQYF
j_gene: TRBJ1-5; v_gene: TRBV10-3; d_gene: .; abundance: .; CDR3nt: TGTGCCATCAGTGACAGGGAGGATCAGCCCCAGCATTTT; CDR3aa: CAISDREDQPQHF
j_gene: TRBJ2-1; v_gene: TRBV4-1; d_gene: TRBD2; abundance: .; CDR3nt: TGCGCCAGCAGCCTTCGGGGGGTCTCCTACAATGAGCAGTTCTTC; CDR3aa: CASSLRGVSYNEQFF
j_gene: TRBJ2-3; v_gene: TRBV7-2; d_gene: .; abundance: .; CDR3nt: TGTGCCAGCAGCTTCCTTCGCACAGATACGCAGTATTTT; CDR3aa: CASSFLRTDTQYF
j_gene: TRBJ1-6; v_gene: TRBV12-3/TRBV12-4; d_gene: TRBD1; abundance: .; CDR3nt: TGTGCCAGCAATAGACAGGGAGGTTCACCCCTCCACTTT; CDR3aa: CASNRQGGSPLHF
j_gene: TRBJ2-2; v_gene: TRBV10-3; d_gene: .; abundance: .; CDR3nt: TGTGCCATCAGTCTTACAGGGAACTCGAACACCGGGGAGCTGTTTTTT; CDR3aa: CAISLTGNSNTGELFF
j_gene: TRBJ2-5; v_gene: TRBV11-1; d_gene: TRBD2; abundance: once; CDR3nt: TGTGCCAGCAGCTTAGGGGAGGGGGAGACCCAGTACTTC; CDR3aa: CASSLGEGETQYF
j_gene: TRBJ1-2; v_gene: TRBV15; d_gene: .; abundance: .; CDR3nt: TGTGCCACCAGCAGAGCAGGCAGGGGTTTATATGGCTACACCTTC; CDR3aa: CATSRAGRGLYGYTF
j_gene: TRBJ1-3; v_gene: TRBV9; d_gene: .; abundance: .; CDR3nt: TGTGCCAGCAGCGTCGGTCTTAACGTCCTCTCTGGAAACACCATATATTTT; CDR3aa: CASSVGLNVLSGNTIYF
j_gene: TRBJ2-1; v_gene: TRBV20-1; d_gene: .; abundance: once; CDR3nt: TGCAGTGCTAAAAGGGGCAATGAGCAGTTCTTC; CDR3aa: CSAKRGNEQFF
j_gene: TRBJ1-1; v_gene: TRBV21-1; d_gene: .; abundance: .; CDR3nt: TGTGCCAGCAGCACCCGCAACAGGGAGAACACTGAAGCTTTCTTT; CDR3aa: CASSTRNRENTEAFF
j_gene: TRBJ2-3; v_gene: TRBV7-9; d_gene: .; abundance: .; CDR3nt: TGTGCCAGCAGTTCTCATCCCGGTAGAACGCAGTATTTT; CDR3aa: CASSSHPGRTQYF
j_gene: TRBJ1-1; v_gene: TRBV15; d_gene: .; abundance: .; CDR3nt: TGTGCCACCAGCAGACGGGAGTCGGACACTGAAGCTTTCTTT; CDR3aa: CATSRRESDTEAFF
j_gene: TRBJ1-2; v_gene: TRBV19; d_gene: TRBD1; abundance: few; CDR3nt: TGTGCCAGTAGTATACAGGGGGCTGGATATGGCTACACCTTC; CDR3aa: CASSIQGAGYGYTF
j_gene: TRBJ1-4; v_gene: TRBV15; d_gene: .; abundance: .; CDR3nt: TGTGCCACCAGCAGCCCGCCTCAGGGTTGGGAAGAAAAACTGTTTTTT; CDR3aa: CATSSPPQGWEEKLFF
j_gene: TRBJ1-6; v_gene: TRBV5-1; d_gene: .; abundance: few; CDR3nt: TGCGCCAGCAGCATCGGGACACTGAATTCACCCCTCCACTTT; CDR3aa: CASSIGTLNSPLHF
j_gene: TRBJ1-1; v_gene: TRBV6-5; d_gene: .; abundance: .; CDR3nt: TGTGCCACCACCCGTGGAGCTTCGATGAACACTGAAGCTTTCTTT; CDR3aa: CATTRGASMNTEAFF
j_gene: TRBJ2-7; v_gene: TRBV7-2; d_gene: TRBD1; abundance: .; CDR3nt: TGTGCCAGCAGCGACCGACAGGGGCCTGCCTACGAGCAGTACTTC; CDR3aa: CASSDRQGPAYEQYF
j_gene: TRBJ1-3; v_gene: TRBV7-9; d_gene: .; abundance: .; CDR3nt: TGTGCCAGCAGCTTAGATAACGGGGGAAACACCATATATTTT; CDR3aa: CASSLDNGGNTIYF
j_gene: TRBJ1-1; v_gene: TRBV2; d_gene: .; abundance: .; CDR3nt: TGTGCCAGCAGTGAAGTGGGGGGGAACACTGAAGCTTTCTTT; CDR3aa: CASSEVGGNTEAFF
j_gene: TRBJ2-1; v_gene: TRBV6-4; d_gene: .; abundance: .; CDR3nt: TGTGCCAGCAGTGACCGGCCGCTCCGACTATCCCAAACCGTCCACAATGAGCAGTTCTTC; CDR3aa: CASSDRPLRLSQTVHNEQFF
j_gene: TRBJ1-4; v_gene: TRBV11-2; d_gene: .; abundance: .; CDR3nt: TGTGCCAGCAGCTCCGGAGGGAGAAGTAATGAAAAACTGTTTTTT; CDR3aa: CASSSGGRSNEKLFF
j_gene: TRBJ2-7; v_gene: TRBV5-1; d_gene: TRBD2; abundance: .; CDR3nt: TGCGCCAGCAGTATGTTAGCGGGCTACGAGCAGTACTTC; CDR3aa: CASSMLAGYEQYF
j_gene: TRBJ2-5; v_gene: TRBV7-9; d_gene: TRBD2; abundance: .; CDR3nt: TGTGCCAGCAGCTTGGGACTAGCGGATTGGAATCAAGAGACCCAGTACTTC; CDR3aa: CASSLGLADWNQETQYF
j_gene: TRBJ1-6; v_gene: TRBV27; d_gene: .; abundance: .; CDR3nt: TGTGCCAGCAGTTCAATTGAGGGATTGTGGAATTCACCCCTCCACTTT; CDR3aa: CASSSIEGLWNSPLHF
j_gene: TRBJ2-7; v_gene: TRBV21-1; d_gene: .; abundance: .; CDR3nt: TGTGCCAGCACCCCCCCCCGCTGGAGGTACTACGAGCAGTACTTC; CDR3aa: CASTPPRWRYYEQYF
j_gene: TRBJ1-6; v_gene: TRBV3-1/TRBV3-2; d_gene: .; abundance: .; CDR3nt: TGTGCCAGCAGCCCTACTTCAGGGGATTCACCCCTCCACTTT; CDR3aa: CASSPTSGDSPLHF
j_gene: TRBJ1-2; v_gene: TRBV5-1; d_gene: .; abundance: .; CDR3nt: TGCGCCAGCAGCTTGATAGGGGATGGCTACACCTTC; CDR3aa: CASSLIGDGYTF
j_gene: TRBJ1-4; v_gene: TRBV3-1/TRBV3-2; d_gene: TRBD1; abundance: once; CDR3nt: TGTGCCAGCAGCGAGGACAGGGTTGGTGAAAAACTGTTTTTT; CDR3aa: CASSEDRVGEKLFF
j_gene: TRBJ2-7; v_gene: TRBV9; d_gene: .; abundance: many; CDR3nt: TGTGCCAGCAGCCCTACAGGAACTAGCTCTAACGAGCAGTACTTC; CDR3aa: CASSPTGTSSNEQYF